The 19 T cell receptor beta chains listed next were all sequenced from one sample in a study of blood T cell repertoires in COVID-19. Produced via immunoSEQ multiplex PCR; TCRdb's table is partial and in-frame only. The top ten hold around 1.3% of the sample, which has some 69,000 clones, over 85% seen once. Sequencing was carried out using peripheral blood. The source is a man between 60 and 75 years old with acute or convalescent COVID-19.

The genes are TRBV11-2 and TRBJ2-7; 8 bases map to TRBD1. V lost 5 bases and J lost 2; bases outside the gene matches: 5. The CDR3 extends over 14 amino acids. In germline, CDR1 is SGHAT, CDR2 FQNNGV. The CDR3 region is CASSKDRGPYEQYF. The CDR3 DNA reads TGTGCCAGCAGCAAAGACAGGGGACCCTACGAGCAGTACTTC.

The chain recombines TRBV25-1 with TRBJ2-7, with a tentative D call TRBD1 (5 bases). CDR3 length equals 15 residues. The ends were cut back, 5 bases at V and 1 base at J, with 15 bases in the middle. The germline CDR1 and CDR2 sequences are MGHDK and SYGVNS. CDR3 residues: CASSRGALGSYEQYF. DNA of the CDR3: TGTGCCAGCAGTCGTGGGGCCTTAGGGTCCTACGAGCAGTACTTC.

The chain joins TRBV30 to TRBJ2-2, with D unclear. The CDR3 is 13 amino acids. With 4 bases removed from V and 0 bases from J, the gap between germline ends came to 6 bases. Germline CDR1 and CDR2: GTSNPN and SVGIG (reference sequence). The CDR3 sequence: CAWTFTNTGELFF. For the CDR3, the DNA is TGTGCCTGGACGTTTACGAACACCGGGGAGCTGTTTTTT.

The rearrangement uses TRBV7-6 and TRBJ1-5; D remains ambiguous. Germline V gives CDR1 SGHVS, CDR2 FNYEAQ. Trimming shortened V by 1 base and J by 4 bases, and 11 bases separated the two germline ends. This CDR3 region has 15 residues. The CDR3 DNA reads TGTGCCAGCAGCTTAGTATCGTCCGGGAATCAGCCCCAGCATTTT. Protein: CASSLVSSGNQPQHF. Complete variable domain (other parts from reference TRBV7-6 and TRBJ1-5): GAGVSQSPRYKVTKRGQDVALRCDPISGHVSLYWYRQALGQGPEFLTYFNYEAQQDKSGLPNDRFSAERPEGSISTLTIQRTEQRDSAMYRCASSLVSSGNQPQHFGDGTRLSIL.

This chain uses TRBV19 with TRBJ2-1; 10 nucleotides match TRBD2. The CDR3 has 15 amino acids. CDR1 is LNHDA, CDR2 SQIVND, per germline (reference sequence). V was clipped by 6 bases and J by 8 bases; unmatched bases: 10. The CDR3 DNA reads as TGTGCCAGTAGGATAAGCGGGGGGGCTTTCTATGAGCAGTTCTTC. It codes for CASRISGGAFYEQFF. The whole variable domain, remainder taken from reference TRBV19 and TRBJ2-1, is DGGITQSPKYLFRKEGQNVTLSCEQNLNHDAMYWYRQDPGQGLRLIYYSQIVNDFQKGDIAEGYSVSREKKESFPLTVTSAQKNPTAFYLCASRISGGAFYEQFFGPGTRLTVL.

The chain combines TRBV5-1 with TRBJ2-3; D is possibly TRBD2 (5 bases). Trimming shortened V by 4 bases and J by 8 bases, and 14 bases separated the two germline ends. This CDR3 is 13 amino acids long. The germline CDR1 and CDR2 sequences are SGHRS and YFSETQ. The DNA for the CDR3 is TGCGCCAGCAGCGTGAGGGAAATGACTACGCAGTATTTT. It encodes CASSVREMTTQYF. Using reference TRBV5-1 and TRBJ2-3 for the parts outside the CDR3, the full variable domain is KAGVTQTPRYLIKTRGQQVTLSCSPISGHRSVSWYQQTPGQGLQFLFEYFSETQRNKGNFPGRFSGRQFSNSRSEMNVSTLELGDSALYLCASSVREMTTQYFGPGTRLTVL.

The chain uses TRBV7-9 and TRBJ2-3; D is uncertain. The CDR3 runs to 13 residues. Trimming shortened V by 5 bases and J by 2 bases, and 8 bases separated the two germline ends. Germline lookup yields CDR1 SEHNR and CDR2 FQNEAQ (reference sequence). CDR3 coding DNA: TGTGCCAGCAGCACCGGTCTCACAGATACGCAGTATTTT. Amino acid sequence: CASSTGLTDTQYF.

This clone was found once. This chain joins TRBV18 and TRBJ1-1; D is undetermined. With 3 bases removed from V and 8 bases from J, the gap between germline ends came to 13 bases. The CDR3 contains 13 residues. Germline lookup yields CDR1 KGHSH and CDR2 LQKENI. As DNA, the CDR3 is TGTGCCAGCTCACCCGCGGGCGTTGTGGAAGCTTTCTTT. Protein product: CASSPAGVVEAFF.

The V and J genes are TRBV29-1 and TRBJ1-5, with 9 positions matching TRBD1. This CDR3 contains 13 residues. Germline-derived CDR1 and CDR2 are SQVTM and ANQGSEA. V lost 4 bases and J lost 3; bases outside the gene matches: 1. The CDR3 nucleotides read TGCAGCGTTGGGGACAGGGCCAATCAGCCCCAGCATTTT. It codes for CSVGDRANQPQHF.

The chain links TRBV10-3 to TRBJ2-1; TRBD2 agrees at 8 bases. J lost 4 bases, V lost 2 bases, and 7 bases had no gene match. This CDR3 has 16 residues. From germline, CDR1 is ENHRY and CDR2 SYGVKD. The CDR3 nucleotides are TGTGCCATCAGTGAGCCGAGCGGGGGAGAGTACAATGAGCAGTTCTTC. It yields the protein CAISEPSGGEYNEQFF.

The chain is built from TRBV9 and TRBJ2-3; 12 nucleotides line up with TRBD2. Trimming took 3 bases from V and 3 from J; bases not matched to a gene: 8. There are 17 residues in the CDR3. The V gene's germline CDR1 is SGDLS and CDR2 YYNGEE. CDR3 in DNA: TGTGCCAGCAGCGACGACCTAGCGGGGGGGCGGACAGATACGCAGTATTTT. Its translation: CASSDDLAGGRTDTQYF.

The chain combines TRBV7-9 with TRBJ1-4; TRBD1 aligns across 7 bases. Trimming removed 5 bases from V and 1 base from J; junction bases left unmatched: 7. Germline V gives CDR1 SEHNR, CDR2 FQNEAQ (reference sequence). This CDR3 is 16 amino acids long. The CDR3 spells CASSPDQGGTNEKLFF. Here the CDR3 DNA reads TGTGCCAGCAGCCCCGATCAGGGGGGAACTAATGAAAAACTGTTTTTT.

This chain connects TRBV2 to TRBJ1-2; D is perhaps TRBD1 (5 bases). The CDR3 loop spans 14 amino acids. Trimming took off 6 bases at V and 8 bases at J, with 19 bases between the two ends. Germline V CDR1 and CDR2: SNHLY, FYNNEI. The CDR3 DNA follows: TGTGCCAGCAGCCCGGGACTTCCCCAGACGGGCTACACCTTC. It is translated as CASSPGLPQTGYTF.

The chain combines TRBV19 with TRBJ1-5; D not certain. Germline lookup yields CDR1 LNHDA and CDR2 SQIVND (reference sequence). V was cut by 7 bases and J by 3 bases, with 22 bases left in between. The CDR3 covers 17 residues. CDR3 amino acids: CASNDGVGGLTNQPQHF. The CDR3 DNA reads TGTGCCAGTAATGATGGTGTGGGAGGGCTTACCAATCAGCCCCAGCATTTT.

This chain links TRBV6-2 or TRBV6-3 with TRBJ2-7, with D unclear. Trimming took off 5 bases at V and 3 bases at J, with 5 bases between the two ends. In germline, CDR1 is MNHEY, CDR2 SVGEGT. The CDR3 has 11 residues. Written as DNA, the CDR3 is TGTGCCAGCAGTCCCAGCTACGAGCAGTACTTC. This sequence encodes CASSPSYEQYF.

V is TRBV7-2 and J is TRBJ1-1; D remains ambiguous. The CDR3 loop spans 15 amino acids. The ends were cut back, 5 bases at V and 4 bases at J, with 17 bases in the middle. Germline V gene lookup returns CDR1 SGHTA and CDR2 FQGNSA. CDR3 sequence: CASSPNPRLGTEAFF. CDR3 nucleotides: TGTGCCAGCAGCCCCAATCCGCGGTTGGGCACTGAAGCTTTCTTT.

Here the CDR3 DNA reads TGTGCCAGCAGCGAAAGCAGAGGGGGACGGGACAATGAGCAGTTCTTC. This encodes CASSESRGGRDNEQFF. The rearrangement joins TRBV9 to TRBJ2-1; D might be TRBD1 (6 bases). V lost 3 bases and J 5 bases, leaving 18 bases between the germline ends. CDR1 and CDR2 (germline): SGDLS, YYNGEE. CDR3 length: 16 residues.

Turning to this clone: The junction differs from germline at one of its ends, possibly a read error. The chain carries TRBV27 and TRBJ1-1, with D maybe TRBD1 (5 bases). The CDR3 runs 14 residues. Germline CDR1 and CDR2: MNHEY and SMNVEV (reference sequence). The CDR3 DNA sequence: TGTGCTAGCAGTTTTGGGTTCGGGGGGACTGAAGCTTTCTTT. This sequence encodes CASSFGFGGTEAFF.

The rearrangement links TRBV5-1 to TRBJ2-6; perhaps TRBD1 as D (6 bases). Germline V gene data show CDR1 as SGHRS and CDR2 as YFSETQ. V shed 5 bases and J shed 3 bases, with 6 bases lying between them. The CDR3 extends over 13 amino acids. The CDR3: CASRDSGANVLTF. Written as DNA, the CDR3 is TGCGCCAGCAGGGACAGTGGGGCCAACGTCCTGACTTTC.